The clone carrying this TCR beta chain is judged medium-sized. As yet, its antigen is unknown. The entry originates in a study of early T cells in non-severe SARS-CoV-2 infection. Study summary: Bulk RNA from unsorted whole blood was sequenced; chains were unpaired.

Study results and limitations: VDJdb matching skewed toward anti-spike CD8 responses, missing private and CD4 specificities.

Unique molecular identifiers (one per individual cDNA molecule) were attached. Each CDR3 protein is one row after TCRdb ran MiXCR on the 5' RACE reads. The data contain around 25,000 distinct CDR3 sequences, less than 7% of them singletons. This receptor was identified in an adult who was a healthcare worker with PCR-confirmed SARS-CoV-2 infection or an uninfected control (not recorded which). The sequencing sample was made of whole blood.

CDR3 in DNA: TGTGCCAGCAGCCCCGACCTTAGCAATCAGCCCCAGCATTTT. It yields the protein CASSPDLSNQPQHF. This chain links TRBV7-7 with TRBJ1-5; D gene ambiguous. Looked up from germline, CDR1 is SSHAT and CDR2 is FNYEAQ (reference sequence). The CDR3 runs 14 residues. V lost 5 bases and J 0 bases, leaving 8 bases between the germline ends.